The next 30 T cell receptor beta chains were all read from a single sample in a study of blood T cells in healthy people across ages (dated by TCRdb to about 2015). Libraries were made using 5' RACE. The reads were generated on an Illumina HiSeq 2500. A second PCR of roughly 7 to 12 cycles was run with a J-beta primer mix and a sample-barcoded 5' primer. TCRdb reanalyzed the raw reads on its own, using fastp at Q25 for trimming and MiXCR for clone calling, and kept in-frame beta chains. Each CDR3 protein appears once, grouped with its most common genes and DNA. This sample has fewer than 1.5 million distinct CDR3 sequences in its table, and roughly 45% of those were observed once. The top ten constitute approximately 7.9% of the sample. Sequenced: blood. The source is a woman younger than 35 in good health.

The chain combines TRBV4-1 with TRBJ1-1; no definite D call. This CDR3 region has 13 residues. Per the germline V gene, CDR1 is MGHRA and CDR2 is YSYEKL. V was clipped by 3 bases and J by 6 bases, with 11 bases between them. The CDR3 loop reads CASSHQSGAEAFF. The CDR3 nucleotides are TGCGCCAGCAGCCACCAAAGTGGGGCTGAAGCTTTCTTT.

The rearrangement joins TRBV6-6 to TRBJ2-5; D unresolved. This CDR3 region has 12 residues. Deletions cut 7 bases from V and 5 bases from J, with 11 bases between. Germline values: CDR1 MNHNY, CDR2 SVGAGI (reference sequence). CDR3 DNA: TGTGCCAGCATTGGATTAGGGGAGACCCAGTACTTC. Translated, it gives CASIGLGETQYF.

This chain connects TRBV28 to TRBJ1-4, with TRBD1 matching over 9 bases. The CDR3 spans 14 residues. J was trimmed by 7 bases and V by 6 bases; bases with no gene match: 6. Germline V CDR1 and CDR2: MDHEN, SYDVKM. CDR3 DNA: TGTGCCAGCAGGGCCGGGACAGGGAGTGAAAAACTGTTTTTT. This codes for CASRAGTGSEKLFF.

This clonotype was recorded a few times. V and J are TRBV5-1 and TRBJ2-7; weak D call: TRBD1 (6 bases). Per germline, CDR1 SGHRS and CDR2 YFSETQ. CDR3 size: 14 residues. The V gene lost 0 bases and the J gene lost 6 bases, with 13 bases spanning the gap. The CDR3, as DNA: TGCGCCAGCAGCTTGGGGGCAGGGACAATCGAGCAGTACTTC. Protein product: CASSLGAGTIEQYF.

The chain joins TRBV20-1 to TRBJ1-1; unclear D gene. Germline CDR1 and CDR2: DFQATT and SNEGSKA (reference sequence). CDR3 length: 13 amino acids. This CDR3 reads CSAEEALGTEAFF. For the CDR3, the DNA is TGCAGCGCTGAAGAGGCACTCGGCACTGAAGCTTTCTTT.

The J gene is TRBJ2-1, the V gene TRBV3-1; unclear D gene. Germline V lookup: CDR1 LGHDT, CDR2 YNNKEL (reference sequence). The CDR3 covers 16 residues. The V and J ends lost 0 bases and 1 base respectively, with 10 bases between them. CDR3 region: CASSQDWSASYNEQFF. CDR3 nucleotide sequence: TGTGCCAGCAGCCAAGATTGGAGCGCGTCCTACAATGAGCAGTTCTTC.

The genes are TRBV12-3 or TRBV12-4 and TRBJ1-2; tentatively, D is TRBD1 (5 bases). This CDR3 is built from 12 residues. V was cut by 11 bases and J by 4 bases, with 14 bases left in between. The CDR3 sequence: CALAGDFYGYTF. As DNA, the CDR3 is TGTGCCCTGGCGGGGGACTTCTATGGCTACACCTTC.

The chain carries TRBV29-1 and TRBJ2-4, with 8 positions matching TRBD2. The J call may be mistaken, given a closer DNA end match to TRBJ2-7. This CDR3 spans 15 amino acids. Germline CDR1 SQVTM, CDR2 ANQGSEA. CDR3 loop: CSVDGAGEESYEQYF. CDR3 nucleotides: TGCAGCGTTGACGGAGCGGGAGAAGAGTCCTACGAGCAGTACTTC.

This rearrangement joins TRBV15 to TRBJ2-1, with 9 nucleotides matching TRBD2. V was pared by 4 bases and J by 0 bases, with 10 bases of the junction left unmatched. The germline CDR1 and CDR2 sequences are LNHNV and YYDKDF (reference sequence). The CDR3 has 18 residues. DNA for the CDR3: TGTGCCACCAGCATTCGAAGCGGGAGGCCACTCTCCTACAATGAGCAGTTCTTC. Protein sequence: CATSIRSGRPLSYNEQFF.

The chain recombines TRBV12-3 or TRBV12-4 with TRBJ2-7; unclear D gene. The CDR3 extends over 13 amino acids. V lost 6 bases and J 4 bases, leaving 13 bases between the germline ends. The CDR3 nucleotides are TGTGCCAGCAGCTTCGCGGTTACATACGAGCAGTACTTC. Translation gives CASSFAVTYEQYF.

Only one count was recorded for this clonotype. This sequence joins TRBV6-6 and TRBJ2-7; D not certain. V was clipped by 8 bases and J by 2 bases, with 13 bases between them. The CDR3 covers 13 residues. The germline V gene encodes CDR1 MNHNY and CDR2 SVGAGI (reference sequence). The chain's CDR3 is CASERAFTYEQYF. The CDR3 DNA follows: TGTGCCAGCGAAAGGGCCTTCACCTACGAGCAGTACTTC.

V is TRBV20-1 and J is TRBJ2-7, with TRBD1 matching 8 bases. The CDR3 totals 14 residues. The V gene end was trimmed by 4 bases and the J gene end by 3 bases; junction bases not matched to a gene: 8. Germline values: CDR1 DFQATT, CDR2 SNEGSKA (reference sequence). This CDR3 reads CSAIMTGDNYEQYF. The DNA of the CDR3 is TGCAGTGCTATAATGACAGGGGATAACTACGAGCAGTACTTC.

The chain is built from TRBV7-2 and TRBJ2-3, with TRBD2 matching over 7 bases. V was pared by 5 bases and J by 8 bases, with 7 bases of the junction left unmatched. This CDR3 has 13 residues. Looked up from germline, CDR1 is SGHTA and CDR2 is FQGNSA. CDR3 bases: TGTGCCAGCAGCCCACACCCTAGCGGTACGCAGTATTTT. It codes for CASSPHPSGTQYF.

This clonotype showed up just a few times. The V and J genes are TRBV5-1 and TRBJ1-2; D is undetermined. There are 14 residues in the CDR3. Germline V CDR1 and CDR2: SGHRS, YFSETQ. Between the trimmed V and J ends, which lost 1 base and 4 bases, there was a span of 11 bases. CDR3 DNA: TGCGCCAGCAGCTTGATGGCAGACCCCTATGGCTACACCTTC. Encoded protein: CASSLMADPYGYTF.

The V gene is TRBV7-9, the J gene TRBJ2-7; D call uncertain. The CDR3 covers 16 residues. Germline V gives CDR1 SEHNR, CDR2 FQNEAQ (reference sequence). V was trimmed by 0 bases and J by 4 bases, leaving 16 bases between them. CDR3 region: CASSLAHRDGAYEQYF. The CDR3 nucleotides are TGTGCCAGCAGCTTAGCGCATCGTGACGGAGCTTACGAGCAGTACTTC.

V is TRBV5-1 and J is TRBJ2-3; 7 positions agree with TRBD1. Germline V gene lookup returns CDR1 SGHRS and CDR2 YFSETQ. Trimming at V came to 4 bases and at J to 0 bases, leaving 14 bases not matched to a gene. CDR3 length: 18 residues. The CDR3 coding sequence is TGCGCCAGCAGCGGCCCTGAGGGACAGCGGAGTAGCACAGATACGCAGTATTTT. Translating it yields CASSGPEGQRSSTDTQYF. The full variable domain, completed using reference TRBV5-1 and TRBJ2-3, is KAGVTQTPRYLIKTRGQQVTLSCSPISGHRSVSWYQQTPGQGLQFLFEYFSETQRNKGNFPGRFSGRQFSNSRSEMNVSTLELGDSALYLCASSGPEGQRSSTDTQYFGPGTRLTVL.

This clonotype was counted at least ten times. This chain uses TRBV6-4 with TRBJ2-5; 8 bases align to TRBD2. This CDR3 spans 15 amino acids. Germline CDR1 is MRHNA and CDR2 is SNTAGT. V shed 2 bases and J 4 bases; nucleotides not matched to a gene: 6. CDR3 DNA: TGTGCCAGCAGTGACGTAGCGGGAAGTGGAGAGACCCAGTACTTC. Protein: CASSDVAGSGETQYF.

In this sample, this clonotype turned up many times. The chain joins TRBV29-1 to TRBJ1-2; no firm D call. The CDR3 loop spans 11 amino acids. The germline V gene encodes CDR1 SQVTM and CDR2 ANQGSEA. The V end lost 0 bases, the J end lost 7 bases, and 6 bases lay between the germline ends. In DNA form, the CDR3 reads TGCAGCGTTGAAGACCGTGGTGGCTACACCTTC. It is translated as CSVEDRGGYTF.

The CDR3 sequence is CASSEVRPRGSNYGYTF. The CDR3 region has the DNA TGTGCCAGCAGTGAAGTAAGGCCTAGGGGATCCAACTATGGCTACACCTTC. The J gene is TRBJ1-2, the V gene TRBV6-1; the D gene is possibly TRBD1 (5 bases). CDR1 MNHNS and CDR2 SASEGT come from the germline V gene. This CDR3 is 17 amino acids long. The V end was cut by 1 base, the J end by 2 bases, with 17 bases between.

The V and J genes are TRBV5-4 and TRBJ1-1, with 7 bases that match TRBD1. V lost 2 bases and J lost 3; bases outside the gene matches: 10. The CDR3 sequence is 16 residues long. Germline V gene data show CDR1 as SGHNT and CDR2 as YYREEE (reference sequence). The CDR3 reads CASSFHRGRVDTEAFF. Written as DNA, the CDR3 is TGTGCCAGCAGCTTCCACAGGGGTAGAGTCGACACTGAAGCTTTCTTT.

V is TRBV5-5 and J is TRBJ2-7; D unresolved. The V end lost 4 bases, the J end lost 0 bases, and 14 bases lay between the germline ends. Germline V gene data show CDR1 as SGHKS and CDR2 as YYEKEE (reference sequence). The CDR3 spans 15 residues. CDR3 in amino acids: CASSRRTDSSYEQYF. The DNA for the CDR3 is TGTGCCAGCAGCCGTCGGACGGATAGCTCCTACGAGCAGTACTTC.

This chain joins TRBV15 and TRBJ1-1; 8 nucleotides match TRBD1. The CDR3 is 12 residues long. Germline CDR1 reads LNHNV; CDR2 reads YYDKDF (reference sequence). Unmatched junction bases numbered 5, after V lost 4 bases and J lost 10 bases. The CDR3 nucleotides are TGTGCCACCAGCACGCGGACAGGGAGAGCTTTCTTT. Translation: CATSTRTGRAFF.

This chain's CDR3 is CASSPRGISMNTEAFF. CDR3 sequence (DNA): TGTGCCAGCAGCCCCCGTGGGATTTCCATGAACACTGAAGCTTTCTTT. J is TRBJ1-1 and V is TRBV7-6; D is undetermined. The CDR3 runs to 16 residues. Germline V gene data show CDR1 as SGHVS and CDR2 as FNYEAQ. The V end was cut by 5 bases, the J end by 0 bases, with 16 bases between.

The chain joins TRBV29-1 to TRBJ2-1; D possibly uses TRBD1 or TRBD2 (5 bases each). The end of the DNA is better explained by TRBJ2-7, so the J call may be wrong. The germline gives CDR1 SQVTM, CDR2 ANQGSEA. CDR3 length: 18 amino acids. The CDR3 sequence: CSVEKGDRAGSYYNEQYF. For the CDR3, the DNA is TGCAGCGTTGAAAAAGGGGACCGTGCCGGAAGCTACTACAATGAGCAGTACTTC.

CDR3 DNA: TGTGCCAGCAGCCGGGCCGGGGCGGGAGGCCCGAACACCGGGGAGCTGTTTTTT. It yields the protein CASSRAGAGGPNTGELFF. The chain combines TRBV3-1 with TRBJ2-2, with 8 bases matching TRBD2. There are 18 residues in the CDR3. The V gene's germline CDR1 is LGHDT and CDR2 YNNKEL (reference sequence). V trimming: 4 bases; J trimming: 0 bases; junction bases outside the gene matches: 10.

V usage is TRBV11-2 and J usage is TRBJ2-1; a weak D match, TRBD2 (5 bases). CDR1 and CDR2 from the germline V gene are SGHAT and FQNNGV. CDR3 length: 13 amino acids. V lost 4 bases and J lost 8, with 12 bases in between. Written as DNA, the CDR3 is TGTGCCAGCAGCTCGAAACTAGTCCATGAGCAGTTCTTC. Protein product: CASSSKLVHEQFF.

In this sample, this clonotype turned up a few times. The chain is built from TRBV5-1 and TRBJ1-2; 8 bases are shared with TRBD1. The CDR3 sequence is 16 residues long. Per germline, CDR1 SGHRS and CDR2 YFSETQ. Trimming took 7 bases from V and 3 from J; bases not matched to a gene: 14. In DNA form, the CDR3 reads TGCGCCAGCTCATCCTCCCGGACAGGGTGGGACTATGGCTACACCTTC. It codes for CASSSSRTGWDYGYTF.

The genes are TRBV9 and TRBJ2-5; perhaps D is TRBD1 or TRBD2 (5 bases each). Per germline, CDR1 SGDLS and CDR2 YYNGEE. The CDR3 loop spans 15 amino acids. V was pared by 4 bases and J by 1 base, with 14 bases between. The CDR3: CASSLSRGPQETQYF. The DNA of the CDR3 is TGTGCCAGCAGCCTCAGTCGGGGCCCCCAAGAGACCCAGTACTTC.

This clonotype came up a few times. J is TRBJ2-3 and V is TRBV6-5; 7 nucleotides line up with TRBD2. There are 16 residues in the CDR3. V shed 8 bases and J 2 bases; nucleotides not matched to a gene: 13. Germline V gene lookup returns CDR1 MNHEY and CDR2 SVGAGI. The DNA of the CDR3 is TGTGCCAGCGGAGGGGCCTCCGGGGGGATCACAGATACGCAGTATTTT. As protein: CASGGASGGITDTQYF.

This rearrangement joins TRBV6-5 to TRBJ2-5, with D perhaps matching TRBD2 (6 bases). V lost 3 bases and J lost 4, with 12 bases in between. Germline lookup yields CDR1 MNHEY and CDR2 SVGAGI. CDR3 length equals 14 residues. CDR3 in amino acids: CASSYGPEGETQYF. CDR3 sequence (DNA): TGTGCCAGCAGTTATGGGCCGGAGGGAGAGACCCAGTACTTC.